This T cell receptor beta chain was recovered during a study of cytomegalovirus exposure and HLA in healthy donors. Across the study: Among 398 genotyped donors, around 77% fell in the Caucasian-associated ancestry cluster. General observations from the study: A later analysis found most CMV-associated TCR beta chains apparently HLA-restricted.

Primers: 60 Vbeta forward and 13 Jbeta reverse. Clones were read by immunoSEQ multiplex PCR, and TCRdb kept only the in-frame ones, dropping some. The sample holds roughly 150,000 clones; approximately 9% are singletons and the top ten take 1.8%. On this clone: Its antigen is undetermined.

The ends were cut back, 0 bases at V and 5 bases at J, with 10 bases in the middle. CDR3 size: 14 residues. CDR1 is MNHEY, CDR2 SVGAGI, per germline. Material for sequencing was PBMCs. The source is a male donor in good health and CMV-seronegative. V usage is TRBV6-5 and J usage is TRBJ2-5; no clear D. CDR3 bases: TGTGCCAGCAGTTACTCCCTCGTCCAGGAGACCCAGTACTTC. It is translated as CASSYSLVQETQYF.